This T cell receptor (beta chain) was documented in a study of blood T cell repertoires in COVID-19. Study details: Whether acute or convalescent, the COVID-19 samples came from the United States, Italy and Spain. Nucleic acid was either cDNA or gDNA, and it came from T cells, B-cell-depleted T cells, or PBMCs.

Germline assignment: CDR1 SGHDT and CDR2 YYEEEE. CDR3 length: 15 amino acids. With 5 bases removed from V and 0 bases from J, the gap between germline ends came to 12 bases. This clone showed up just once. As handled by the study authors: Amplification with reference gene primers provided the estimates of nucleated cell counts. Sequencing used immunoSEQ multiplex PCR; TCRdb keeps in-frame clones, though not all of them. From that table come the V and J calls and clone size; the DNA was used to work out D and trimming. The repertoire holds about 210,000 clones, with approximately 84% as singletons. This clonotype originated in a woman in her fifties or sixties with active or convalescent COVID-19. Material for sequencing was peripheral blood. This chain uses TRBV5-6 with TRBJ2-1; perhaps TRBD2 as D (5 bases). CDR3 in amino acids: CASSLPGISYNEQFF. CDR3 sequence (DNA): TGTGCCAGCAGTTTACCGGGGATCTCCTACAATGAGCAGTTCTTC.